Listed below are T cell receptor beta chains from one sample, sequenced in a study of blood T cell repertoires in COVID-19. Sequenced by immunoSEQ multiplex PCR; TCRdb stores in-frame clones only, minus some. Here the sample spans 160,000 or so clones, around 79% being singletons. Material for sequencing was peripheral blood. The receptors were gathered from a woman aged 60 to 75 with COVID-19, enrolled during active disease. CDR3s include the opening cysteine and the closing phenylalanine or tryptophan. A clone size is listed for some rows: how often the clone was seen (once, few, many), or a class if it is expanded.

TRBJ1-2	.	TRBV15	CATSRDMSGYTF
TRBJ2-3	.	TRBV6-5	CASLLALSTDTQYF
TRBJ1-5	.	TRBV20-1	CSASSPGTGSNQPQHF
TRBJ2-3	once	TRBV29-1	CSGGQGTDTQYF
TRBJ1-1	few	TRBV5-1	CASSPGTVGNTEAFF
TRBJ1-4	.	TRBV5-1	CASRDRNNNEKLFF
TRBJ1-3	.	TRBV7-2	CASSLQTGGSTIYF
TRBJ1-4	.	TRBV29-1	CSVGGVRGHGNEKLFF
TRBJ2-5	.	TRBV4-2	CASSQLGSGHMAQYF
TRBJ1-4	.	TRBV27	CASSRDRARSTNEKLFF
TRBJ2-2	.	TRBV19	CASSTPRGRAGELFF
TRBJ1-1	.	TRBV19	CASSIREVYTEAFF
TRBJ2-3	.	TRBV9	CASSVGTSGGTDTQYF
TRBJ1-4	.	TRBV9	CASSGGDGPTNEKLFF
TRBJ1-5	.	TRBV5-6	CASSQFGWESNQPQHF
TRBJ2-3	.	TRBV9	CASSVSGGSTDTQYF
TRBJ2-5	.	TRBV29-1	CSVERARTQETQYF
TRBJ2-4	.	TRBV13	CASSLEGGKNIQYF
TRBJ2-2	.	TRBV9	CASSVGTEANTGELFF
TRBJ1-5	once	TRBV27	CASRLEGQGVFQPQHF
TRBJ2-7	.	TRBV7-8	CASSLAVAEPREQYF
TRBJ2-3	.	TRBV14	CASSRQGKFTDTQYF
TRBJ1-6	few	TRBV28	CASTGGGGGSPLHF
TRBJ1-6	.	TRBV3-1/TRBV3-2	CASSLQGSNSPLHF
TRBJ2-7	.	TRBV3-1/TRBV3-2	CASSRKREGRYEQYF
TRBJ2-5	.	TRBV19	CASGSPNRGQETQYF
TRBJ2-1	.	TRBV7-6	CASSLATGRYNEQFF
TRBJ2-1	.	TRBV7-8	CASSLAAGGPGVQFF
TRBJ2-1	medium-sized	TRBV10-3	CAISGNDRALTYNEQFF
TRBJ2-3	.	TRBV5-4	CASSFPTSTDTQYF
TRBJ1-3	few	TRBV18	CASSPQSSGNTIYF
TRBJ1-5	.	TRBV24-1	CATSSSRGGNQPQHF
TRBJ2-3	.	TRBV3-1/TRBV3-2	CASSRRTTSGGTDTQYF
TRBJ1-3	.	TRBV10-3	CAISDPYSGNTIYF
TRBJ2-2	.	TRBV13	CASSPTGRQANTGELFF
TRBJ2-1	.	TRBV9	CASSEGPGVETYEQFF
TRBJ1-1	.	TRBV18	CASSRSGRTEAFF
TRBJ2-2	.	TRBV19	CASSIQSTGELFF
TRBJ1-5	.	TRBV10-1	CASSGLRDQPQHF
TRBJ2-7	.	TRBV18	CASSPFTGTAVRF
TRBJ1-3	.	TRBV30	CAWSREDPSSGNTIYF
TRBJ1-3	.	TRBV28	CASSPRGPGNTIYF
TRBJ2-3	few	TRBV29-1	CSVDSGVADTQYF
TRBJ2-2	once	TRBV6-2/TRBV6-3	CASSRGTGVSGELFF
TRBJ2-3	.	TRBV18	CASSPFRTSGTDTQYF
TRBJ1-5	.	TRBV19	CASSIDPGQALNQPQHF
TRBJ2-7	.	TRBV30	CAWSRQTYEQYF
TRBJ1-4	.	TRBV2	CASSLRDREKLFF
TRBJ2-5	.	TRBV7-2	CASSFQGGQETQYF
TRBJ1-3	.	TRBV7-3	CASSLNPGSGNTIYF
TRBJ1-5	.	TRBV7-2	CASSLAGQGANQPQHF
TRBJ2-1	.	TRBV5-6	CASSSGSEQFF
TRBJ2-7	.	TRBV27	CASRSGLSSYEQYF
TRBJ2-3	.	TRBV7-3	CASSPLAGGLGDTQYF
TRBJ1-1	.	TRBV20-1	CSAVGQGRAFF
TRBJ2-7	.	TRBV27	CASSSGTAPWDEQYF
TRBJ2-2	.	TRBV7-2	CASSVVAGVAGELFF
TRBJ1-2	.	TRBV7-8	CASSLVGSGYTF